A selection of T cell receptor beta chains follows, all from one sample in a study of cytotoxic CD8 clonotypes in ibrutinib-treated CLL. TCRdb's copy holds only in-frame clones and misses some; the assay was immunoSEQ multiplex PCR. The sample has some 120,000 clones; 45% to 65% are singletons. Specimen: PBMCs, collected after 24 months of ibrutinib treatment. These receptors were obtained from a human donor with chronic lymphocytic leukemia. The CDR3 runs from the conserved cysteine through the conserved F or W.

j_call v_call cdr3_aa
TRBJ1-2 TRBV4-1 CASSPEVSEIHYGYTF
TRBJ2-2 TRBV6-5 CASSYSVSNTGELFF
TRBJ2-1 TRBV7-3 CASSTYPYPGTGVRDEQFF
TRBJ2-3 TRBV5-5 CASSPRTSGDTDTQYF
TRBJ1-1 TRBV11-1 CASSLKTGGVEAFF
TRBJ2-7 TRBV19 CASSTFTSYEQYF
TRBJ1-5 TRBV19 CASSISPYSNQPQHF
TRBJ2-3 TRBV12-5 CASGLGGSPSTDTQYF
TRBJ2-7 TRBV15 CATSRDRDGGEQYF
TRBJ2-5 TRBV11-2 CASSPGQRIQETQYF
TRBJ1-2 TRBV9 CASSVDRDNLRGYTF
TRBJ2-6 TRBV15 CATSRERYLGDRSAGANVLTF
TRBJ2-2 TRBV19 CASSGTQTRNTGELFF
TRBJ2-5 TRBV30 CARRLAGKETQYF